Listed below are T cell receptor beta chains from one sample, sequenced in a study of T cell changes during pregnancy in multiple sclerosis. The method was immunoSEQ multiplex PCR; TCRdb's version includes in-frame clones alone and lacks a portion of them. The profile shows approximately 60,000 clones, approximately 90% of them singletons. The sequencing here drew on peripheral blood, taken in the second trimester of pregnancy. The receptors stem from a female donor with multiple sclerosis, enrolled in a pregnancy study. Each CDR3 is given with its conserved first and last residue. Expanded clones get a size class; other rows say once, few or many, or leave the size out.

-	TRBV4-1	TRBJ1-6	CASSHGTRGRRYNSPLHF
-	TRBV5-1	TRBJ2-1	CASTSGGLSYNEQFF
few	TRBV10-3	TRBJ2-3	CAIKETRETDTQYF
-	TRBV6-6	TRBJ2-3	CASRLQHGGFADTQYF
-	TRBV6-1	TRBJ2-1	CASSEAPYNEQFF
-	TRBV4-1	TRBJ1-2	CASSQDPRDRVLYGYTF
-	TRBV27	TRBJ2-1	CASHRSRSYNEQFF
few	TRBV9	TRBJ1-1	CASSVGTADTNTEAFF
-	TRBV5-1	TRBJ1-6	CASSGEGAGNSPLHF
few	TRBV4-2	TRBJ1-2	CASSLDRVRDYGYTF
-	TRBV5-1	TRBJ2-7	CASSLGLGTEQYF
few	TRBV7-9	TRBJ2-1	CASSHPPAYNEQFF
once	TRBV5-1	TRBJ2-3	CASSSQGGGDTQYF
once	TRBV27	TRBJ1-2	CASSLNPATGGYTF
-	TRBV5-1	TRBJ1-2	CASSLGYSYGYTF
-	TRBV27	TRBJ2-1	CASSLEGMNEQFF
few	TRBV6-1	TRBJ2-7	CAIAIGGAYEQYF
-	TRBV6-1	TRBJ1-2	CASSDQLQGRHGYTF
-	TRBV10-1	TRBJ2-7	CASVVSPLSYEQYF
-	TRBV7-9	TRBJ1-2	CASEPLGGYTF
-	TRBV9	TRBJ2-2	CASSARTGGHNTGELFF
-	TRBV19	TRBJ2-6	CASSGTGVWDGANVLTF
-	TRBV5-1	TRBJ2-1	CASPAGQGKNEQFF
-	TRBV6-6	TRBJ1-3	CASSRVGGSSGNTIYF
-	TRBV6-5	TRBJ2-7	CASSRREGGMEQYF
-	TRBV28	TRBJ2-7	CASTNNGQVRFYEQYF
-	TRBV5-1	TRBJ2-5	CASSLEALREETQYF
-	TRBV5-6	TRBJ1-1	CASSSGMNTEAFF
-	TRBV18	TRBJ2-5	CASSPPTRGRETQYF
-	TRBV11-3	TRBJ2-5	CASSPNPSAETQYF
-	TRBV4-1	TRBJ1-2	CASSLTGANYGYTF
-	TRBV11-3	TRBJ2-2	CASSLGQGNTGELFF
once	TRBV4-3	TRBJ1-2	CASTNRGRNYGYTF
-	TRBV2	TRBJ1-5	CASTSTGNSQPQHF
once	TRBV6-5	TRBJ2-3	CASSYVYTDTQYF
-	TRBV19	TRBJ1-5	CASKAAGALAQHF
once	TRBV14	TRBJ1-2	CASSRDPYGYTF
-	TRBV7-8	TRBJ2-2	CASSLGAGAQTGELFF
-	TRBV27	TRBJ2-7	CASSPHEVNYEQYF
-	TRBV5-4	TRBJ2-3	CASSFRGGSTDTQYF
-	TRBV10-1	TRBJ2-2	CALPGANFTGELFF
-	TRBV4-3	TRBJ1-5	CASSQDAQGWDQPQHF
once	TRBV25-1	TRBJ2-3	CASSGGAGRTDTQYF
once	TRBV25-1	TRBJ2-1	CASSEYDGTGYNEQFF
few	TRBV19	TRBJ1-2	CASSMNPGLGYTF
-	TRBV5-1	TRBJ1-1	CASSWLGQGTEAFF
-	TRBV5-1	TRBJ2-2	CASSWGGQGPNTGELFF
-	TRBV5-1	TRBJ2-1	CASSLITYNEQFF
-	TRBV4-1	TRBJ1-1	CASLGPVRGTEAFF
-	TRBV28	TRBJ1-1	CASSLWNRAAFF
-	TRBV7-9	TRBJ2-5	CASSPGQQETQYF
-	TRBV18	TRBJ1-1	CASSQGQGLTEAFF
-	TRBV12-5	TRBJ2-3	CASGSTGNPDTQYF
-	TRBV5-4	TRBJ1-1	CASSLDWSGAFF
once	TRBV6-1	TRBJ2-6	CATLFSGANVLTF
once	TRBV2	TRBJ2-1	CASSASTSGEAEQFF
-	TRBV7-9	TRBJ2-3	CASSRGKSTDTQYF
-	TRBV10-3	TRBJ2-5	CAISESTGVTETQYF
-	TRBV19	TRBJ2-3	CASSIDHAGQSDTQYF